This T cell receptor (beta chain) derives from a study of T cells in Graves' hyperthyroidism and ophthalmopathy. Study-level points and caveats: Most thyroid clonotypes with frequency above 0.001 were detected in blood.

The CDR3 regions of TCR beta were amplified from RNA transcripts. TCR CDR3 underwent first-round RT-PCR with the HTBI primer set. One entry per CDR3 protein, called by TCRdb with MiXCR from the multiplex PCR reads. The table records 550,000 to 800,000 distinct CDR3 sequences, about 18% of them present only once. Germline loops: CDR1 KGHSH, CDR2 LQKENI. V was trimmed by 6 bases and J by 4 bases, leaving 13 bases between them. There are 14 residues in the CDR3. Hyperthyroidism of Graves' type that showed no ophthalmopathy progression within 18 months was stable. The PBMCs were sourced from fresh peripheral blood (about 9.6 ml). Of note for this clonotype: The antigen is not known.

This TCR came from a man aged 45-65 years with Graves' hyperthyroidism. This chain connects TRBV18 to TRBJ1-5; D is perhaps TRBD1 (5 bases). The material sequenced was blood. The CDR3 DNA sequence: TGTGCCAGCTCCGCAGATCAGGGAAATCAGCCCCAGCATTTT. Translation: CASSADQGNQPQHF.